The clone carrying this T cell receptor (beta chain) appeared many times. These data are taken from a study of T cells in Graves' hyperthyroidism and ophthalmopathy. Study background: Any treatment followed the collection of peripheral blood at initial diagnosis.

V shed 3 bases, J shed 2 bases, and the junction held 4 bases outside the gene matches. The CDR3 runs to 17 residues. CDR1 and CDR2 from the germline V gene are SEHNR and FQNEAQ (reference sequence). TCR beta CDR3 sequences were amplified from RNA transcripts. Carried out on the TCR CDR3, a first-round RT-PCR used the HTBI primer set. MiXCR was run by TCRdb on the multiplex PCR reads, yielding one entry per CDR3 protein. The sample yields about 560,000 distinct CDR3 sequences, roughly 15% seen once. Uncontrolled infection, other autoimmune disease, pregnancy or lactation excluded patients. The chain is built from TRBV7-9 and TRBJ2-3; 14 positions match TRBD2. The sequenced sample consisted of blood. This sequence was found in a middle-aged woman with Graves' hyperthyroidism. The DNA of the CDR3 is TGTGCCAGCAGCTTTGGGACTAGCGGGAGCCCCACAGATACGCAGTATTTT. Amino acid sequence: CASSFGTSGSPTDTQYF.